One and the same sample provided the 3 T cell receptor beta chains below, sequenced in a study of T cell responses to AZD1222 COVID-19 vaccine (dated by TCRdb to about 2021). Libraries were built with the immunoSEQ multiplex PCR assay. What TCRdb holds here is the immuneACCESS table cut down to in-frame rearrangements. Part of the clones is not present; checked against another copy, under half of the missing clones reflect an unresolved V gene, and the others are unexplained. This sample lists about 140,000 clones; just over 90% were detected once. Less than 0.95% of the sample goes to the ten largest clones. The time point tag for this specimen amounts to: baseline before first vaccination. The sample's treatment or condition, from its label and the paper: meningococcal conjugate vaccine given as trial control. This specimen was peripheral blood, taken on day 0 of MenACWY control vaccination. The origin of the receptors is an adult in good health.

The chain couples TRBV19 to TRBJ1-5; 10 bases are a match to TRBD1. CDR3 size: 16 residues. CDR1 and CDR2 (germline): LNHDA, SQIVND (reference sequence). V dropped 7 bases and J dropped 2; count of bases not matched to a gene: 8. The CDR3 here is CASTTGGAGGNQPQHF. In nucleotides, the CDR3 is TGTGCCAGTACGACAGGGGGCGCAGGGGGCAATCAGCCCCAGCATTTT.

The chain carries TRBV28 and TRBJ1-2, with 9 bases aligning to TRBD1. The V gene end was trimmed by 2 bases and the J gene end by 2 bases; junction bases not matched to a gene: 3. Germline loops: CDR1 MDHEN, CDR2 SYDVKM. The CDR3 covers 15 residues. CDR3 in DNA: TGTGCCAGCAGTTTACGCGGGACAGGGAACTATGGCTACACCTTC. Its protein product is CASSLRGTGNYGYTF.

The CDR3 DNA reads TGTGCCAGCAGCTTGGATCGGGGCAGGAGTTACGAGCAGTACTTC. Encoded protein: CASSLDRGRSYEQYF. J is TRBJ2-7 and V is TRBV5-4; D tentatively reads TRBD1 or TRBD2 (5 bases each). V lost 0 bases and J lost 4, with 14 bases in between. CDR1 and CDR2 from the germline V gene are SGHNT and YYREEE (reference sequence). This CDR3 is built from 15 residues.